What follows describes a single TCR beta chain. Antigen unknown. Other DNA sequences in this specimen translate into the identical CDR3. Germline CDR1 and CDR2: GTSNPN and SVGIG (reference sequence). V lost 2 bases and J 2 bases, leaving 13 bases between the germline ends. CDR3 length: 16 amino acids. The data were taken from a study of shared clonotypes between healthy human individuals. General study findings and limits: It was observed that about 5% of naive CD4 clonotypes were shared across several donors. Represented diversity (both genetic and exposure-history) was limited by the small number of donors.

TCRdb's copy holds only in-frame clones and misses some; the assay was immunoSEQ multiplex PCR. The sample includes about 2,500,000 clones, 90% to 95% of them seen just once. The sequence was collected from a man between 18 and 35 years old in good health. Sample: naive CD4+ T cells sorted from blood. Subset indicated: CD45RA+ positively selected. The V gene is TRBV30, the J gene TRBJ2-6, with D possibly matching TRBD1 (6 bases). CDR3 protein: CAWSQPQGTGANVLTF. The CDR3 bases are TGTGCCTGGAGTCAACCCCAGGGGACTGGGGCCAACGTCCTGACTTTC. The full variable domain, in which reference TRBV30 and TRBJ2-6 provide the parts outside the CDR3, is SQTIHQWPATLVQPVGSPLSLECTVEGTSNPNLYWYRQAAGRGLQLLFYSVGIGQISSEVPQNLSASRPQDRQFILSSKKLLLSDSGFYLCAWSQPQGTGANVLTFGAGSRLTVL.